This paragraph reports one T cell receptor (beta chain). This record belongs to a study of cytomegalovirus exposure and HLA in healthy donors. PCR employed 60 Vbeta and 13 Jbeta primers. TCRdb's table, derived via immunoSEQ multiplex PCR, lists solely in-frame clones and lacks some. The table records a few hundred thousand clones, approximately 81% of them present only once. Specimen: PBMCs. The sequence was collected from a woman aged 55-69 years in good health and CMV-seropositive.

The CDR3 coding sequence is TGTGCCAGCAGCGCAGGAGGGGTGCAAGAGACCCAGTACTTC. Translated: CASSAGGVQETQYF. This chain links TRBV9 with TRBJ2-5; D perhaps matches TRBD2 (6 bases). The V end lost 3 bases, the J end lost 2 bases, and 11 bases lay between the germline ends. CDR3 length equals 14 residues. Germline V gives CDR1 SGDLS, CDR2 YYNGEE.